This T cell receptor beta chain comes out of a study of blood T cell repertoires in COVID-19. The table came from immunoSEQ multiplex PCR; TCRdb's copy has only in-frame clones and leaves some out. Of 200,000 to 300,000 clones in the sample, around 88% were seen once. Germline V lookup: CDR1 LGHDT, CDR2 YNNKEL (reference sequence). CDR3 length: 14 amino acids. V was pared by 3 bases and J by 1 base, with 10 bases between. The sequence derives from a woman aged 40-49 years with acute COVID-19. Sequencing used PBMCs or T cells enriched from blood (not recorded which). V and J are TRBV3-1 (or the pseudogene TRBV3-2) and TRBJ2-7; D possibly corresponds to TRBD1 (5 bases). CDR3 in amino acids: CASSQSTVSYEQYF. Written as DNA, the CDR3 is TGTGCCAGCAGCCAGTCGACAGTTTCCTACGAGCAGTACTTC.